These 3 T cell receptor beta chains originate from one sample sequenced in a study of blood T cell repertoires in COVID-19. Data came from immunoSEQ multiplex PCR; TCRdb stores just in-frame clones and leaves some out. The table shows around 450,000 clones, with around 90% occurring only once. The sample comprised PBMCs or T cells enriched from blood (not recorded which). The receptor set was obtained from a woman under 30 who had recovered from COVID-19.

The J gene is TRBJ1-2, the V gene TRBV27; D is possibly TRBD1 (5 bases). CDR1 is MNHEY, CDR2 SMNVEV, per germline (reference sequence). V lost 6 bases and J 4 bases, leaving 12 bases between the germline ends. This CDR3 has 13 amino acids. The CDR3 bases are TGTGCCAGCAGCAGGAGGGGAGTCTATGGCTACACCTTC. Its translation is CASSRRGVYGYTF.

CDR3 residues: CASRRGLNTGELFF. CDR3 sequence (DNA): TGTGCCAGCCGGCGGGGCTTGAACACCGGGGAGCTGTTTTTT. This chain links TRBV2 with TRBJ2-2; the D gene is possibly TRBD2 (6 bases). V lost 8 bases and J lost 1, with 11 bases in between. CDR1 is SNHLY, CDR2 FYNNEI, per germline. The CDR3 consists of 14 residues.

The CDR3 DNA reads TGCGCCAGCAGTCAATCACGATGGGGGGGGAAGGGACCCCTCCACTTT. Protein sequence: CASSQSRWGGKGPLHF. The chain carries TRBV23-1 and TRBJ1-6, with D perhaps TRBD1 (5 bases). TRBV23-1 is filed as an ORF, its function uncertain. Trimming removed 0 bases from V and 12 bases from J, with 18 bases in between. The CDR3 has 16 residues.